The 29 T cell receptor beta chains below come from one sample, sequenced in a study of regulatory T cells in long-lasting Graves disease. To make TCR beta libraries, researchers used iRepertoire HTBI primers and Arm-PCR of CDR3 regions. MiXCR, run by TCRdb on the multiplex PCR reads, gives a single entry per CDR3 protein. Here the sample spans about 430,000 distinct CDR3 sequences, 15% being singletons. Documented time point: newly diagnosed GD, antithyroid drugs for less than 3 months. The TCR library was prepared using RNA isolated from PBMCs. These records were also assigned to another study, of T cells in Graves' hyperthyroidism and ophthalmopathy.

The sample was peripheral blood mononuclear cells (PBMCs), taken at new diagnosis, from a patient treated with antithyroid drugs. Source of these receptors: a woman aged 40 to 55 with Graves disease.

This clonotype was counted ten times or more. The rearrangement links TRBV6-2 or TRBV6-3 to TRBJ1-2, with D maybe TRBD1 (6 bases). Germline-derived CDR1 and CDR2 are MNHEY and SVGEGT. This CDR3 is 12 amino acids long. The germline V and J ends were trimmed by 7 bases and 3 bases, with 9 bases remaining between them. The CDR3 DNA reads as TGTGCCAGCACTAACAGGGACTATGGCTACACCTTC. Its translation is CASTNRDYGYTF.

This clonotype was recorded at least ten times. The chain couples TRBV27 to TRBJ2-1; possible D gene TRBD2, 6 bases. Trimming pared 3 bases from V and 12 bases from J, leaving 9 bases between. The CDR3 is 11 amino acids. The germline V gene encodes CDR1 MNHEY and CDR2 SMNVEV (reference sequence). As DNA, the CDR3 is TGTGCCAGCAGTTTGGGGGGACCGCAGTTCTTC. Its protein is CASSLGGPQFF.

This clonotype was seen many times. This chain uses TRBV28 with TRBJ2-1; D might be TRBD2 (5 bases). V shed 4 bases and J shed 0 bases, with 13 bases lying between them. Germline V CDR1 and CDR2: MDHEN, SYDVKM. The CDR3 is 16 residues long. CDR3 loop: CASSSIVGASYNEQFF. In nucleotides, the CDR3 is TGTGCCAGCAGTTCCATCGTGGGAGCCTCCTACAATGAGCAGTTCTTC. The full variable domain, rest sourced from reference TRBV28 and TRBJ2-1, is DVKVTQSSRYLVKRTGEKVFLECVQDMDHENMFWYRQDPGLGLRLIYFSYDVKMKEKGDIPEGYSVSREKKERFSLILESASTNQTSMYLCASSSIVGASYNEQFFGPGTRLTVL.

This clonotype has more than one count but fewer than ten. This chain uses TRBV6-2 or TRBV6-3 with TRBJ2-1; 8 bases map to TRBD2. From germline, CDR1 is MNHEY and CDR2 SVGEGT. V lost 8 bases to trimming and J lost 4 bases; unmatched junction nucleotides: 13. The CDR3 consists of 16 residues. The CDR3 sequence: CASGEPSGWRYNEQFF. CDR3 in DNA: TGTGCCAGCGGGGAACCTAGCGGGTGGAGATACAATGAGCAGTTCTTC.

The chain carries TRBV6-5 and TRBJ2-3; no definite D call. CDR1 is MNHEY and CDR2 is SVGAGI in the germline V gene. The CDR3 sequence is 13 residues long. The V and J ends lost 2 bases and 6 bases respectively, with 9 bases between them. CDR3 sequence: CASSYDGSDTQYF. CDR3 sequence (DNA): TGTGCCAGCAGTTACGACGGGTCGGATACGCAGTATTTT.

This clonotype was counted ten times or more. V is TRBV20-1 and J is TRBJ1-2, with TRBD1 as a possible D gene (5 bases). CDR1 and CDR2 from the germline V gene are DFQATT and SNEGSKA (reference sequence). Trimming removed 5 bases from V and 6 bases from J, with 19 bases in between. The CDR3 consists of 14 residues. The CDR3 DNA follows: TGCAGTGCTCCTAGGGGACTCCACCAGGATGGCTACACCTTC. Translating it yields CSAPRGLHQDGYTF.

There are a few counts of this clonotype. The gene calls are TRBV6-1 and TRBJ1-2, with 8 bases matching TRBD1. After removal of 6 bases from V and 3 bases from J, the junction contained 12 bases not matched to a gene. Germline assignment: CDR1 MNHNS and CDR2 SASEGT. This CDR3 has 16 amino acids. The CDR3 loop is CASRPSQGAIDYGYTF. CDR3 DNA sequence: TGTGCCAGCAGACCTTCTCAGGGGGCGATAGACTATGGCTACACCTTC.

This clonotype came up many times. The V call is TRBV28, the J call TRBJ1-5; the match to TRBD1 covers 7 bases. The germline V gene has CDR1 MDHEN and CDR2 SYDVKM. The CDR3 is 14 amino acids. Trimming at V came to 3 bases and at J to 12 bases, leaving 11 bases not matched to a gene. The CDR3, as DNA: TGTGCCAGCAGTTTCGGGACAGCCAGCCTGCGCCAGCATTTT. The encoded protein is CASSFGTASLRQHF.

The chain employs TRBV11-2 and TRBJ2-5; the D is unclear. V lost 5 bases and J 2 bases, leaving 18 bases between the germline ends. CDR3 length: 16 residues. CDR1 is SGHAT and CDR2 is FQNNGV in the germline V gene. For the CDR3, the DNA is TGTGCCAGCAGCCCATCCGGGCACGGGTTTCAAGAGACCCAGTACTTC. It codes for CASSPSGHGFQETQYF.

This clonotype was recorded at least ten times. The chain uses TRBV27 and TRBJ2-7; 9 bases line up with TRBD1. The length of the CDR3 is 18 residues. J lost 2 bases, V lost 3 bases, and 14 bases had no gene match. The germline CDR1 and CDR2 sequences are MNHEY and SMNVEV (reference sequence). This CDR3 is CASSFKISQGATTYEQYF. The CDR3 DNA is TGTGCCAGCAGTTTCAAAATTTCACAGGGGGCAACGACCTACGAGCAGTACTTC.

Only a few counts were recorded for this clonotype. The chain joins TRBV19 to TRBJ1-2; TRBD1 might be the D (5 bases). This CDR3 is built from 13 residues. The germline gives CDR1 LNHDA, CDR2 SQIVND (reference sequence). Trimming removed 4 bases at V and 8 bases at J, with 14 bases between. The CDR3, as DNA: TGTGCCAGTAGTACGTTCCAGGGCGGGGGCTACACCTTC. Translated: CASSTFQGGGYTF.

With respect to this clonotype: Possible read error: a much larger clone is one base away. This sequence joins TRBV30 and TRBJ2-7, with 10 bases matching TRBD2. V lost 0 bases and J lost 2; bases outside the gene matches: 7. Germline V gives CDR1 GTSNPN, CDR2 SVGIG (reference sequence). The CDR3 has 16 residues. DNA for the CDR3: TGTGCCTGGAGTGTAACAGCGGGAGGGTCCCCCTACGAGCAGTACTTC. Encoded protein: CAWSVTAGGSPYEQYF.

V gene TRBV30 combines with J gene TRBJ2-4; D unresolved. Trimming cost V 5 bases and J 7 bases, with 12 bases left between them. This CDR3 has 12 amino acids. Germline-derived CDR1 and CDR2 are GTSNPN and SVGIG (reference sequence). For the CDR3, the DNA is TGTGCCTGGCTAGGAGACAAGAACATTCAGTACTTC. Protein: CAWLGDKNIQYF.

The sample holds many counts of this clonotype. The CDR3 DNA reads as TGTGCCAGCAGTCACACCGGGACAACCCTAGCGGGAGGGCCATCCGATACGCAGTATTTT. It is translated as CASSHTGTTLAGGPSDTQYF. The J gene is TRBJ2-3, the V gene TRBV28, with TRBD2 matching 12 bases. Germline V gives CDR1 MDHEN, CDR2 SYDVKM. V lost 5 bases, J lost 6 bases, and 21 bases stayed unmatched. The CDR3 extends over 20 amino acids.

This clonotype has a count of ten or more. The rearrangement uses TRBV2 and TRBJ2-5; perhaps TRBD2 as D (6 bases). Trimming took off 2 bases at V and 2 bases at J, with 9 bases between the two ends. Looked up from germline, CDR1 is SNHLY and CDR2 is FYNNEI. The CDR3 length is 14 residues. The CDR3 DNA is TGTGCCAGCAGTGAAAGTAGCGGTCAAGAGACCCAGTACTTC. It encodes CASSESSGQETQYF.

This clonotype was recorded many times. V gene TRBV28 combines with J gene TRBJ1-5; 11 bases are a match to TRBD1. CDR1 is MDHEN, CDR2 SYDVKM, per germline. The CDR3 sequence is 13 residues long. With V trimmed by 11 bases and J by 7 bases, 7 bases remained unmatched. CDR3 sequence (DNA): TGTGCCTCGGACAGGGGGCGCCGGCAGCCCCAGCATTTT. Amino acids: CASDRGRRQPQHF. The entire variable domain, with the rest obtained from reference TRBV28 and TRBJ1-5, is as follows: DVKVTQSSRYLVKRTGEKVFLECVQDMDHENMFWYRQDPGLGLRLIYFSYDVKMKEKGDIPEGYSVSREKKERFSLILESASTNQTSMYLCASDRGRRQPQHFGDGTRLSIL.

This clonotype was seen a few times. This chain uses TRBV28 with TRBJ2-3, with TRBD1 matching over 9 bases. Germline-derived CDR1 and CDR2 are MDHEN and SYDVKM. This CDR3 has 16 amino acids. The V segment lost 5 bases and the J segment 1 base; nucleotides outside the gene matches: 7. DNA for the CDR3: TGTGCCAGCAGTAAGACAGGGGGGGGTCGCACAGATACGCAGTATTTT. Translating gives CASSKTGGGRTDTQYF.

This clonotype was found many times. The J gene is TRBJ1-5, the V gene TRBV30; perhaps TRBD1 as D (5 bases). The CDR3 length is 14 residues. Germline CDR1 GTSNPN, CDR2 SVGIG (reference sequence). V was trimmed by 4 bases and J by 6 bases, leaving 16 bases between them. In DNA, the CDR3 is TGTGCCTGGACTAAAGGACTGGGGACTCAGCCCCAGCATTTT. Its translation is CAWTKGLGTQPQHF.

This clonotype was detected many times. The chain combines TRBV7-3 with TRBJ2-3; 11 nucleotides agree with TRBD2. Germline CDR1 SGHTA, CDR2 FQGTGA. Trimming cost V 5 bases and J 0 bases; bases outside gene matches: 4. This CDR3 comprises 16 residues. The CDR3 region has the DNA TGTGCCAGCAGCCCTCGGACTAGCGGGAGCACAGATACGCAGTATTTT. It codes for CASSPRTSGSTDTQYF.

Only a few counts were recorded for this clonotype. The rearrangement joins TRBV5-1 to TRBJ2-1; TRBD2 matches 10 bases. Trimming removed 3 bases from V and 0 bases from J; junction bases left unmatched: 3. Germline V lookup: CDR1 SGHRS, CDR2 YFSETQ. The CDR3 consists of 16 residues. The CDR3 reads CASSSGLAVSYNEQFF. The CDR3 bases are TGCGCCAGCAGCTCAGGACTAGCGGTCTCCTACAATGAGCAGTTCTTC.

This clonotype was detected ten times or more. The chain links TRBV6-5 to TRBJ2-2; no definite D call. Trimming shortened V by 0 bases and J by 5 bases, and 10 bases separated the two germline ends. Germline values: CDR1 MNHEY, CDR2 SVGAGI. The CDR3 covers 15 residues. CDR3 DNA sequence: TGTGCCAGCAGTTACTCGACGCAGGATACCGGGGAGCTGTTTTTT. Translation: CASSYSTQDTGELFF.

Worth noting for this clonotype: This may stem from a read error, because a much larger clone lies one nucleotide away. The genes are TRBV12-3 or TRBV12-4 and TRBJ2-1, with TRBD1 as a possible D gene (5 bases). Trimming removed 2 bases at V and 10 bases at J, with 12 bases between. The CDR3 runs to 13 residues. This chain's CDR3 is CASSLLWGEEQFF. The CDR3 DNA is TGTGCCAGCAGTTTATTGTGGGGCGAGGAGCAGTTCTTC.

The chain joins TRBV20-1 to TRBJ2-3; perhaps TRBD2 as D (6 bases). V shed 6 bases and J shed 2 bases, with 15 bases lying between them. Germline CDR1 reads DFQATT; CDR2 reads SNEGSKA (reference sequence). The length of the CDR3 is 14 residues. CDR3 loop: CSANGSGHTDTQYF. DNA for the CDR3: TGCAGTGCCAACGGTAGCGGACACACAGATACGCAGTATTTT.

The chain has TRBV19 and TRBJ2-7; 8 bases line up with TRBD1. V shed 4 bases, J shed 2 bases, and the junction held 7 bases outside the gene matches. The germline V gene has CDR1 LNHDA and CDR2 SQIVND (reference sequence). This CDR3 has 15 amino acids. CDR3 loop: CASSTPGGSTYEQYF. The CDR3 DNA reads TGTGCCAGTAGTACCCCAGGGGGCTCAACCTACGAGCAGTACTTC.

This clonotype was detected only a few times. The chain combines TRBV7-3 with TRBJ2-3; 8 bases are a match to TRBD2. V was clipped by 0 bases and J by 3 bases; unmatched bases: 5. The CDR3 totals 16 residues. In germline, CDR1 is SGHTA, CDR2 FQGTGA. The CDR3 nucleotides read TGTGCCAGCAGCTTAACAGCGGGAGCCGGGACAGATACGCAGTATTTT. This gives the protein CASSLTAGAGTDTQYF.

This clonotype was found a few times. This chain connects TRBV29-1 to TRBJ2-2; 10 bases align to TRBD1. Germline-derived CDR1 and CDR2 are SQVTM and ANQGSEA. The CDR3 covers 15 residues. After removal of 4 bases from V and 5 bases from J, the junction contained 7 bases not matched to a gene. The CDR3 reads CSVAGQGGPTGELFF. The CDR3 region has the DNA TGCAGCGTTGCTGGACAGGGGGGTCCTACCGGGGAGCTGTTTTTT.

J is TRBJ2-5 and V is TRBV30; TRBD1 might be the D (5 bases). Per the germline V gene, CDR1 is GTSNPN and CDR2 is SVGIG (reference sequence). V lost 2 bases and J lost 5, with 12 bases in between. The CDR3 contains 13 residues. As DNA, the CDR3 is TGTGCCTGGAGTACGGCAGGGCCTGAGACCCAGTACTTC. This gives the protein CAWSTAGPETQYF. Full variable domain (outside the CDR3, taken from reference TRBV30 and TRBJ2-5): SQTIHQWPATLVQPVGSPLSLECTVEGTSNPNLYWYRQAAGRGLQLLFYSVGIGQISSEVPQNLSASRPQDRQFILSSKKLLLSDSGFYLCAWSTAGPETQYFGPGTRLLVL.

The chain joins TRBV28 to TRBJ2-4, with TRBD1 identical over 7 bases. The trim removed 5 bases at V and 4 bases at J, leaving 8 bases unmatched. The length of the CDR3 is 15 residues. CDR1 and CDR2 (germline): MDHEN, SYDVKM. The CDR3 protein is CASSVPGQRKNIQYF. DNA for the CDR3: TGTGCCAGCAGTGTACCGGGACAGCGTAAAAACATTCAGTACTTC.

The chain is built from TRBV28 and TRBJ2-7; D gene uncertain. CDR1 and CDR2 from the germline V gene are MDHEN and SYDVKM. This CDR3 is 14 amino acids long. V lost 5 bases and J 6 bases, leaving 17 bases between the germline ends. CDR3 DNA: TGTGCCAGCAGTCCCCGGACGTCCTTGAGCGAGCAGTACTTC. Its protein is CASSPRTSLSEQYF. The whole variable domain, remainder taken from reference TRBV28 and TRBJ2-7, is DVKVTQSSRYLVKRTGEKVFLECVQDMDHENMFWYRQDPGLGLRLIYFSYDVKMKEKGDIPEGYSVSREKKERFSLILESASTNQTSMYLCASSPRTSLSEQYFGPGTRLTVT.